This TCR beta chain was captured by sequencing in a study of blood T cell repertoires in COVID-19. Study summary: COVID-19 samples collected from the United States, Italy and Spain covered acute and convalescent phases.

The CDR3 is 16 residues long. Per germline, CDR1 SGHRS and CDR2 YFSETQ. Trimming removed 1 base from V and 5 bases from J, with 15 bases in between. Libraries were prepared by immunoSEQ multiplex PCR; TCRdb keeps only in-frame clonotypes and omits some of them. The sample carries 490,000 or so clones, about 85% recorded once. The receptor's source is a woman aged 55-69 years who had recovered from COVID-19. The sample taken for sequencing was PBMCs or T cells enriched from blood (not recorded which). The chain employs TRBV5-1 and TRBJ2-2, with a weak D call TRBD2 (6 bases). The CDR3 reads CASSLKRTGETGELFF. In DNA form, the CDR3 reads TGCGCCAGCAGCTTGAAACGGACGGGAGAAACCGGGGAGCTGTTTTTT.